One T cell receptor (beta chain) is described in this entry. TCRdb re-called the reads through MiXCR, storing one row per CDR3 protein. Of around 740,000 distinct CDR3 sequences in the sample, 35% to 45% were seen once. This sample is drawn from a study of T cell repertoires in cytomegalovirus infection. Germline V gene sequence: CDR1 LNHNV, CDR2 YYDKDF (reference sequence). The junction had 3 bases not matched to a gene; V was cut back by 5 bases and J by 0 bases. This CDR3 has 14 residues. V gene TRBV15 combines with J gene TRBJ1-1, with 7 bases lining up with TRBD1. The sequence was obtained from a human donor in good health (CMV status not recorded). Some clones in this sample may be carry-over from other donors' samples. The specimen was PBMCs. Here the CDR3 reads CATSGGTVNTEAFF. The CDR3 nucleotides are TGTGCCACCAGCGGCGGGACAGTGAACACTGAAGCTTTCTTT.